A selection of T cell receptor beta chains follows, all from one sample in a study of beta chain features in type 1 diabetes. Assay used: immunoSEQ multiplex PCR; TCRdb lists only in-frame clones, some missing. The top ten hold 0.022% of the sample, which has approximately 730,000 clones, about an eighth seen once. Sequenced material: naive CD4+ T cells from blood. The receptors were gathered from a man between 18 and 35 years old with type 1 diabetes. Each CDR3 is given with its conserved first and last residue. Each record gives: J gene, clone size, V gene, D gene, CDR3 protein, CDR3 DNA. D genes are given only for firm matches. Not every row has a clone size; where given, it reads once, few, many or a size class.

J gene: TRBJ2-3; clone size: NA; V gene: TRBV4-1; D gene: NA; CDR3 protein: CASRREASLTDTQYF; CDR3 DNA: TGCGCCAGCCGCCGTGAGGCTAGCCTAACAGATACGCAGTATTTT
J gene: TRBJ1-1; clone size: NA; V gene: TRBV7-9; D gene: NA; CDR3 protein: CASSLEGDTEAFF; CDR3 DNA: TGTGCCAGCAGCTTAGAAGGTGACACTGAAGCTTTCTTT
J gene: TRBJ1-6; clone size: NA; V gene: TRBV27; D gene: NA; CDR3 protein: CASSPGQDNSPLHF; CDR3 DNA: TGTGCCAGCAGTCCGGGACAAGATAATTCACCCCTCCACTTT
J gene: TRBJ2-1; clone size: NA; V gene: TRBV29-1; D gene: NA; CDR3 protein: CSVEVTSRGQFF; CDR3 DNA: TGCAGCGTTGAAGTTACTAGCCGGGGGCAGTTCTTC
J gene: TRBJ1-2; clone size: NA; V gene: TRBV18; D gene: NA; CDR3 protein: CASSVDRAGYTF; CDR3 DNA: TGTGCCAGCTCCGTCGACCGGGCCGGCTACACCTTC
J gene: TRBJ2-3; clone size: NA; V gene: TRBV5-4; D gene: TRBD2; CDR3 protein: CASSSGGGAADTQYF; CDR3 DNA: TGTGCCAGCAGCTCCGGGGGAGGGGCCGCAGATACGCAGTATTTT
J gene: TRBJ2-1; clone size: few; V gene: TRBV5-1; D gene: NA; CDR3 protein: CASSLGPSNEQFF; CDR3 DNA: TGCGCCAGCAGCTTAGGACCGAGCAATGAGCAGTTCTTC
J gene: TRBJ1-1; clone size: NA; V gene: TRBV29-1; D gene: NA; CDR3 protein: CSAPGQSNTEAFF; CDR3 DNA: TGCAGCGCCCCAGGGCAGTCGAACACTGAAGCTTTCTTT
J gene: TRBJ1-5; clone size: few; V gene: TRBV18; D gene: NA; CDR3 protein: CASSPGRIGQPQHF; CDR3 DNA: TGTGCCAGCTCACCAGGGAGGATCGGACAGCCCCAGCATTTT
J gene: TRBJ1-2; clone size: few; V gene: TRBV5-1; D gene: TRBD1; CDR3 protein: CASIGQGLSGYTF; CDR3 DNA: TGCGCCAGCATTGGACAGGGATTAAGCGGCTACACCTTC
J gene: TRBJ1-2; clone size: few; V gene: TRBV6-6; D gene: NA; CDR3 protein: CASSYSSPEGYGYTF; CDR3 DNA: TGTGCCAGCAGTTACTCTTCCCCCGAAGGGTATGGCTACACCTTC
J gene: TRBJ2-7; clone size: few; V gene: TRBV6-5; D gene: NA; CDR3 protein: CASSYSSGAEIYEQYF; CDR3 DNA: TGTGCCAGCAGTTACTCGAGTGGCGCAGAGATCTACGAGCAGTACTTC
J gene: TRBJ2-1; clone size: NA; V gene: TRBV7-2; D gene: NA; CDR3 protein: CASSPGVSYNEQFF; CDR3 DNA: TGTGCCAGCAGCCCGGGGGTCTCCTACAATGAGCAGTTCTTC
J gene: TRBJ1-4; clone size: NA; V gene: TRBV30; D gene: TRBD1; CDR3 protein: CAWSRDSGEKLFF; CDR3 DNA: TGTGCCTGGAGTCGGGACAGCGGGGAAAAACTGTTTTTT
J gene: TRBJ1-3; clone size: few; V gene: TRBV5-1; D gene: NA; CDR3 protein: CASSLDPGATGNTIYF; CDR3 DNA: TGCGCCAGCAGCTTGGATCCGGGTGCGACTGGAAACACCATATATTTT
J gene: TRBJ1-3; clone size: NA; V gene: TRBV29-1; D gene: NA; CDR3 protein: CSAAWTDGNTIYF; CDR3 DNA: TGCAGCGCCGCGTGGACAGACGGAAACACCATATATTTT
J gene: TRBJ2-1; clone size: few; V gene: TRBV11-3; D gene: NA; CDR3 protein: CASSFSLYNEQFF; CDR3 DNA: TGTGCCAGCAGCTTCTCCCTCTACAATGAGCAGTTCTTC
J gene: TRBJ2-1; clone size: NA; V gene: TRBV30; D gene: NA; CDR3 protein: CAWSGGLGGNEQFF; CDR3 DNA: TGTGCCTGGAGTGGTGGACTAGGGGGCAATGAGCAGTTCTTC
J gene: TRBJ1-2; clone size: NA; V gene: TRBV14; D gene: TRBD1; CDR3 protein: CASSPVGTGTYGYTF; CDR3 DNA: TGTGCCAGCAGTCCGGTCGGGACAGGGACCTATGGCTACACCTTC
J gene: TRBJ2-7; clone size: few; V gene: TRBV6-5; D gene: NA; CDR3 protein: CASSYSGGSYEQYF; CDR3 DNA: TGTGCCAGCAGTTACTCTGGGGGATCCTACGAGCAGTACTTC
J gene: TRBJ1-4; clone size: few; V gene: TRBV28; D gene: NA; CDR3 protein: CASTTILRREKLFF; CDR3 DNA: TGTGCCAGCACTACAATTCTGCGGCGTGAAAAACTGTTTTTT
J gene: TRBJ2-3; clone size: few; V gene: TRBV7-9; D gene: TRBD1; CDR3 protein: CASSYGQGSDTQYF; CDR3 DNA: TGTGCCAGCAGCTACGGACAGGGATCAGATACGCAGTATTTT
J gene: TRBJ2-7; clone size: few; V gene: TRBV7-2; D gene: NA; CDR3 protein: CASSAMTASYEQYF; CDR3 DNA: TGTGCCAGCAGCGCAATGACAGCCTCCTACGAGCAGTACTTC
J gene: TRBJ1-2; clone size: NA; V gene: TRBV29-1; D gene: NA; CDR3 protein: CSVGGYGYGYTF; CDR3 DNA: TGCAGCGTGGGCGGGTATGGCTATGGCTACACCTTC
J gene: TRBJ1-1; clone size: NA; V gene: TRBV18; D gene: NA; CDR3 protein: CASSPPTGQNTEAFF; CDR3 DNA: TGTGCCAGCTCACCACCAACAGGGCAGAACACTGAAGCTTTCTTT
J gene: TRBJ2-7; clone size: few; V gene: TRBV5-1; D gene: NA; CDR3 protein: CASSPVDGYEQYF; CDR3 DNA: TGCGCCAGCAGTCCAGTGGACGGCTACGAGCAGTACTTC
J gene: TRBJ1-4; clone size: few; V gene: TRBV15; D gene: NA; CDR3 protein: CATSRQTNEKLFF; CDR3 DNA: TGTGCCACCAGCAGGCAGACTAATGAAAAACTGTTTTTT
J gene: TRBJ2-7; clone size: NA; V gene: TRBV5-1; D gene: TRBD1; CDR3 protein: CASSLIGQGPYEQYF; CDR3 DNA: TGCGCCAGCAGCTTGATTGGACAGGGACCCTACGAGCAGTACTTC
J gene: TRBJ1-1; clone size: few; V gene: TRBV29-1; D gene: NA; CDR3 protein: CSVEKGGGEAFF; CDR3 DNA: TGCAGCGTTGAGAAAGGCGGGGGTGAGGCTTTCTTT
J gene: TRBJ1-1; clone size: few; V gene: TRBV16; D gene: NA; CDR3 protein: CASSPPGNTEAFF; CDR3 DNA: TGTGCCAGCAGCCCACCAGGAAACACTGAAGCTTTCTTT
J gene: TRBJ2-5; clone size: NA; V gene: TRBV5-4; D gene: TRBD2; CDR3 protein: CASTPKAGAKETQYF; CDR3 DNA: TGTGCCAGCACCCCGAAAGCGGGGGCCAAAGAGACCCAGTACTTC
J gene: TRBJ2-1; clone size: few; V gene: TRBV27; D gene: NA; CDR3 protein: CATQTAGGSYNEQFF; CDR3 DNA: TGTGCCACTCAAACGGCCGGGGGCTCCTACAATGAGCAGTTCTTC
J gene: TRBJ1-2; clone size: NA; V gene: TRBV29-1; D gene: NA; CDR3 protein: CSVGTRWDYTF; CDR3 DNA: TGCAGCGTAGGGACCCGGTGGGACTACACCTTC
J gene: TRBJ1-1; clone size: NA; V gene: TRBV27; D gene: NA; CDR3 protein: CASSLTRTDGEAFF; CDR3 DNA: TGTGCCAGCAGTTTGACCCGGACGGATGGTGAAGCTTTCTTT
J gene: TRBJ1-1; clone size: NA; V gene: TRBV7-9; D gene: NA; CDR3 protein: CASSWEWTEAFF; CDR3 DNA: TGTGCCAGCAGCTGGGAATGGACTGAAGCTTTCTTT
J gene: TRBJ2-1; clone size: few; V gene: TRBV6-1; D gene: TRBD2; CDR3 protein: CASIAGGPLDEQFF; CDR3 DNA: TGTGCCAGCATAGCGGGGGGGCCTCTGGATGAGCAGTTCTTC
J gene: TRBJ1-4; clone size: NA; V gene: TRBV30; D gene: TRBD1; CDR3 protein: CAWTTGTVNEKLFF; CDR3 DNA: TGTGCCTGGACAACCGGGACAGTAAATGAAAAACTGTTTTTT
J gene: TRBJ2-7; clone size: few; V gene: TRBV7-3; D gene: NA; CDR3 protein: CASSLQSGTSSYEQYF; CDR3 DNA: TGTGCCAGCAGCCTACAATCCGGGACAAGCTCCTACGAGCAGTACTTC
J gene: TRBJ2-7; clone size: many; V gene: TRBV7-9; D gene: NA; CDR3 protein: CASTISGGQREYF; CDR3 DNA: TGTGCCAGCACAATCTCCGGGGGACAACGGGAGTACTTC
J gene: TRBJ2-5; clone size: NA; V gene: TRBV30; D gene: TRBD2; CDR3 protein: CAWSGLAGGETQYF; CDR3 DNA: TGTGCCTGGAGCGGACTAGCGGGGGGAGAGACCCAGTACTTC
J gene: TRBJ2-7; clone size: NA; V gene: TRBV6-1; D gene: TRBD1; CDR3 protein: CASSERDRDEQYF; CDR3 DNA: TGTGCCAGCAGTGAACGAGACAGGGACGAGCAGTACTTC
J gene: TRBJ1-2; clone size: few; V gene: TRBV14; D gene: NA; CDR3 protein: CASSLLRDNYGYTF; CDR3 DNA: TGTGCCAGCAGCCTACTGCGGGATAACTATGGCTACACCTTC
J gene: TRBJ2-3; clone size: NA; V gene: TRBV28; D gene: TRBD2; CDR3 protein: CASSSGSRGTDPDTQYF; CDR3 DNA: TGTGCCAGCAGTTCAGGGTCGCGGGGGACCGACCCAGATACGCAGTATTTT
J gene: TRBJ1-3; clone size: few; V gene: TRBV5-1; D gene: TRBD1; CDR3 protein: CASSPWTGGNTIYF; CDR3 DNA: TGCGCCAGCAGCCCCTGGACAGGGGGAAACACCATATATTTT
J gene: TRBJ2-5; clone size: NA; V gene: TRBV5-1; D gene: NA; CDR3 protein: CASSPLSGTPGETQYF; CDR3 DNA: TGCGCCAGCAGCCCCCTTAGCGGTACACCGGGGGAGACCCAGTACTTC
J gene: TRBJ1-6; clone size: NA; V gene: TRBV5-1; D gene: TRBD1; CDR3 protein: CASSPSGTGGSPLHF; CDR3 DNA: TGCGCCAGCAGCCCGTCCGGGACAGGAGGTTCACCCCTCCACTTT
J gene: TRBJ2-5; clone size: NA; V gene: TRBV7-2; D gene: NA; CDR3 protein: CASSLQGTEETQYF; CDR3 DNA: TGTGCCAGCAGCTTACAGGGGACTGAGGAGACCCAGTACTTC
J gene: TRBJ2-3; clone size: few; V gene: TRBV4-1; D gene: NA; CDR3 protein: CASSQEDGFRTDTQYF; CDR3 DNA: TGCGCCAGCAGCCAAGAAGACGGGTTTAGGACAGATACGCAGTATTTT
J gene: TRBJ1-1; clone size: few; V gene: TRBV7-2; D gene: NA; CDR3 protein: CASSPRGGRDTEAFF; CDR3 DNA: TGTGCCAGCAGCCCACGGGGAGGGAGGGACACTGAAGCTTTCTTT
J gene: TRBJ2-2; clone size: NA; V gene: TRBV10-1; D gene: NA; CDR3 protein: CASSEGANTGELFF; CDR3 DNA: TGCGCCAGCAGTGAAGGAGCGAACACCGGGGAGCTGTTTTTT
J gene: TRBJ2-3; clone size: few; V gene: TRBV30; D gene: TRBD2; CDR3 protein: CAWSPLGGSTDTQYF; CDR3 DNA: TGTGCCTGGAGTCCCTTGGGGGGGAGCACAGATACGCAGTATTTT
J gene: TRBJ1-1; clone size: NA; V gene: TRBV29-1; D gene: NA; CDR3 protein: CSVDWGGTEAFF; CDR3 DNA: TGCAGCGTTGACTGGGGGGGCACTGAAGCTTTCTTT
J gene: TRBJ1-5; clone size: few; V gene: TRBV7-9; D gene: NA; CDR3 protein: CASSPGTPNQPQHF; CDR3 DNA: TGTGCCAGCAGCCCAGGGACCCCCAATCAGCCCCAGCATTTT